Detailed here is one T cell receptor (beta chain). V lost 0 bases, J lost 5 bases, and 16 bases lay in between. The CDR3 contains 16 residues. Germline lookup yields CDR1 ENHRY and CDR2 SYGVKD. This specimen comes from a study of T cell changes during pregnancy in multiple sclerosis. Profiled with immunoSEQ multiplex PCR; TCRdb holds only in-frame clones, not every one. Counted here are around 110,000 clones, around 90% occurring once; the ten biggest clones make up around 1.5%. The chain carries TRBV10-3 and TRBJ1-2; a possible D gene is TRBD1 (5 bases). This TCR came from a female donor with multiple sclerosis, enrolled in a pregnancy study. Source: peripheral blood, taken after pregnancy. In DNA, the CDR3 is TGTGCCATCAGTGAGTCGTTTGGGGGGACCCTATATGGCTACACCTTC. Translated, it gives CAISESFGGTLYGYTF.